This T cell receptor beta chain was identified in a study of blood T cell repertoires in COVID-19. The overall study: T cells, B-cell-depleted T cells, or PBMCs supplied cDNA or gDNA.

The authors' processing: Estimates of nucleated cell counts were drawn from the amplification of reference gene primers. Measured with immunoSEQ multiplex PCR; TCRdb has only the in-frame clones, and not every one. The D gene and trimming were derived from the DNA, and the V and J assignments and clone size from that table. The repertoire has 430,000 or so clones, over 75% of them found once; the top ten carry 1.8%. Those enrolled, adults aged roughly 18 to 89 years, came from fewer than 25 US areas. The study assigned cohorts using participant-reported clinical history. The CDR3 loop spans 17 amino acids. Germline values: CDR1 SGHVS, CDR2 FQNEAQ. Trimming took off 5 bases at V and 5 bases at J, with 22 bases between the two ends.

Material for sequencing was PBMCs or T cells enriched from blood (not recorded which). The rearrangement links TRBV7-8 to TRBJ1-5; tentative D call: TRBD1 (6 bases). The clonotype originates from a woman in her thirties or forties who had recovered from COVID-19. The CDR3 coding sequence is TGTGCCAGCAGCCCGGAACCTCCGGGACAAGTTTATCAGCCCCAGCATTTT. Protein: CASSPEPPGQVYQPQHF.